The rows below give T cell receptor beta chains drawn from one sample of a study of CD8+ T cells in alopecia areata. Measured with immunoSEQ multiplex PCR; TCRdb has only the in-frame clones, and not every one. This table holds 200,000 to 250,000 clones, 64% found once. Here the sequenced sample was CD4+ T cells sorted from blood, taken at week 4, from a patient treated with tofacitinib. The receptors were sampled from a human donor with alopecia areata. Each CDR3 is given with its conserved first and last residue. Each record gives: V gene, clone size, J gene, D gene, CDR3 DNA, CDR3 protein. A D gene is named only where the DNA matches it firmly. Size tells how often a clone was seen (once, few, many) or the class of an expanded clone, and some rows leave it out.

TRBV11-2	-	TRBJ2-7	-	TGTGCCAGCAGCTTAGGGGTTGAATACGAGCAGTACTTC	CASSLGVEYEQYF
TRBV29-1	-	TRBJ2-4	-	TGCAGCGTTGCCCAGGGGGGCGTCCGAGGAAACATTCAGTACTTC	CSVAQGGVRGNIQYF
TRBV2	once	TRBJ2-1	TRBD2	TGTGCCAGCAGTGAAACGAGCGGGGGGGCTAATGAGCAGTTCTTC	CASSETSGGANEQFF
TRBV27	-	TRBJ1-1	-	TGTGCCAGCAGTTCAACCCTCAGGGTAGGGACTGAAGCTTTCTTT	CASSSTLRVGTEAFF
TRBV7-2	once	TRBJ1-5	-	TGTGCCAGCAGCTTACAACCGGGCCCCAATCAGCCCCAGCATTTT	CASSLQPGPNQPQHF
TRBV29-1	once	TRBJ2-2	-	TGCGGATTCAGGAACACCGGGGAGCTGTTTTTT	CGFRNTGELFF
TRBV12-5	-	TRBJ1-2	TRBD1	TGTGCTAGTGGTTTGGGACAGGGGGGAGGCTACACCTTC	CASGLGQGGGYTF
TRBV9	-	TRBJ2-3	TRBD2	TGTGCCAGCAGCGGTCGGTCTAGCGGAAGCACAGATACGCAGTATTTT	CASSGRSSGSTDTQYF
TRBV19	-	TRBJ2-4	-	TGTGCCAGTGAGGGGGGGCCGAGTTCGTCCATAGCCAAAAACATTCAGTACTTC	CASEGGPSSSIAKNIQYF
TRBV4-3	-	TRBJ1-2	TRBD1	TGCGCCAGCAGCCTAAATAGGGGACAGGCCTATGGCTACACCTTC	CASSLNRGQAYGYTF
TRBV29-1	once	TRBJ1-2	TRBD1	TGCAGCGTTGAAGTTCGGACAGGCTATGGCTACACCTTC	CSVEVRTGYGYTF
TRBV29-1	-	TRBJ2-3	-	TGCAGCGGCGGCCTGGGGGGCACAGATACGCAGTATTTT	CSGGLGGTDTQYF
TRBV7-2	many	TRBJ1-5	-	TGTGCCAGCAGCCTCGGGGGAGGGGCGGGCAATCAGCCCCAGCATTTT	CASSLGGGAGNQPQHF
TRBV2	-	TRBJ1-2	TRBD1	TGTGCCAGCAGCGAACAGGGGTCGAGTGGCTACACCTTC	CASSEQGSSGYTF
TRBV7-9	-	TRBJ1-1	-	TGTGCCAGCAGCTCCAGGGGTCTGAACACTGAAGCTTTCTTT	CASSSRGLNTEAFF
TRBV6-5	-	TRBJ1-6	-	TGTGCCAGCAGTTTTCACAGGAAAGACTCACCCCTCCACTTT	CASSFHRKDSPLHF
TRBV9	-	TRBJ2-1	TRBD1	TGTGCCAGCAGCGACGGACAGGGAACGTACAATGAGCAGTTCTTC	CASSDGQGTYNEQFF
TRBV27	-	TRBJ2-1	-	TGTGCCAGCAGTTTGTCGGGGGCGCGACGTTCCTACAATGAGCAGTTCTTC	CASSLSGARRSYNEQFF
TRBV5-1	-	TRBJ2-3	TRBD1	TGCGCCAGCAGTTTGGGACAGATCACAGATACGCAGTATTTT	CASSLGQITDTQYF
TRBV9	-	TRBJ2-7	TRBD1	TGTGCCAGCAGCGCCCAAGGACAGGGGGGGTACGAGCAGTACTTC	CASSAQGQGGYEQYF
TRBV29-1	-	TRBJ1-5	-	TGCAGCGTTAGATCAGGGAATAGCAATCAGCCCCAGCATTTT	CSVRSGNSNQPQHF
TRBV5-1	-	TRBJ1-2	-	TGCGCCAGCAGCTTGGAGAAAGGGGGCTACACCTTC	CASSLEKGGYTF
TRBV29-1	few	TRBJ1-2	-	TGCAGCGTGCCAGGGTACACCTTC	CSVPGYTF
TRBV15	-	TRBJ2-1	-	TGTGCCACCAGCAGAGTAACCGGGGACAATGAGCAGTTCTTC	CATSRVTGDNEQFF
TRBV29-1	-	TRBJ1-5	TRBD1	TGCAGCGTTGTACAGGGGGCCAATCAGCCCCAGCATTTT	CSVVQGANQPQHF
TRBV7-9	-	TRBJ1-2	-	TGTGCCAGCAGCTTAGCGCTTGGCCAGTCGACTAACTATGGCTACACCTTC	CASSLALGQSTNYGYTF
TRBV4-1	-	TRBJ2-1	TRBD1	TGCGCCAGCAGCCAAGAGGATAGGATGGGACAGGGGGCTGGCAATGAGCAGTTCTTC	CASSQEDRMGQGAGNEQFF
TRBV7-2	-	TRBJ2-1	-	TGTGCCAGCAGCCCTCCTCCCTACAATGAGCAGTTCTTC	CASSPPPYNEQFF
TRBV5-6	-	TRBJ2-7	-	TGTGCCAGCAGCTTAGACACCGCCTACGAGCAGTACTTC	CASSLDTAYEQYF
TRBV4-3	-	TRBJ1-1	-	TGCGCCAGCAGCCCGAACTCCTTT	CASSPNSF
TRBV2	-	TRBJ1-1	TRBD1	TGTGCCAGTGCTCCGGGACAGGGGAACACTGAAGCTTTCTTT	CASAPGQGNTEAFF
TRBV29-1	-	TRBJ1-2	TRBD1	TGCAGCGTTTCCGGGACAGCTTATGGCTACACCTTC	CSVSGTAYGYTF
TRBV7-2	-	TRBJ1-5	-	TGTGCCAGCAGCTTACAGGGGAATCAGCCCCAGCATTTT	CASSLQGNQPQHF
TRBV15	-	TRBJ2-5	TRBD2	TGTGCCACCGGTAGAAAGTTAGCGGGGGGAGGTGAGACCCAGTACTTC	CATGRKLAGGGETQYF
TRBV6-5	few	TRBJ2-2	TRBD1	TGTGCCAGTAACAGGGGGAGCACCGGGGAGCTGTTTTTT	CASNRGSTGELFF
TRBV18	-	TRBJ2-7	-	TGTGCCAGCTCACCGGCTAACTACGAGCAGTACTTC	CASSPANYEQYF
TRBV9	-	TRBJ2-2	-	TGTGCCAGCAGCGCTAACGAAGTCGGACTGCGCGGGGAGCTGTTTTTT	CASSANEVGLRGELFF
TRBV30	-	TRBJ1-3	-	TGTGCCTGGACCTCGATAAGGGAAAACACCATATATTTT	CAWTSIRENTIYF
TRBV29-1	-	TRBJ1-1	TRBD1	TGCAGCGTTGAGAGGGACAGGGTTCCCACTGAAGCTTTCTTT	CSVERDRVPTEAFF
TRBV11-3	-	TRBJ2-7	TRBD1	TGTGCCAGCACCCCGGGGAAGGGACAGGGGGCTCCGGGCGAGCAGTACTTC	CASTPGKGQGAPGEQYF
TRBV7-2	few	TRBJ2-7	TRBD1	TGTGCCAGCAGCTCGACAGGGAGCTCCTACGAGCAGTACTTC	CASSSTGSSYEQYF
TRBV23-1	few	TRBJ1-2	-	TGCGCCAGCGGACACAGATATGGCTACACCTTC	CASGHRYGYTF
TRBV6-4	-	TRBJ1-1	-	TGTGCCAGCAGTGAACAGGGTCGGGCTTTCTTT	CASSEQGRAFF
TRBV10-3	-	TRBJ1-2	-	TGTGCCATCAGTGAGCGGGGGGCGGTAAACTATGGCTACACCTTC	CAISERGAVNYGYTF
TRBV27	-	TRBJ1-5	-	TGTGCCAGCAGTTTCTATGGCAATCAGCCCCAGCATTTT	CASSFYGNQPQHF
TRBV5-6	-	TRBJ1-2	-	TGTGCCAGCAGCAGAGGACTACTAACCTCTAACTATGGCTACACCTTC	CASSRGLLTSNYGYTF
TRBV4-2	-	TRBJ2-3	TRBD2	TGTGCCAGCAGCCAAGGTGCAAAAAGGGGAGGTAGCGGGGATACGCAGTATTTT	CASSQGAKRGGSGDTQYF
TRBV29-1	-	TRBJ1-5	-	TGCAGCGTTGGGCAGGGGAAGAATCAGCCCCAGCATTTT	CSVGQGKNQPQHF
TRBV11-2	few	TRBJ2-1	TRBD2	TGTGCCAGCTGCGGGGGTTTGAACTACAATGAGCAGTTCTTC	CASCGGLNYNEQFF
TRBV27	-	TRBJ1-6	-	TGTGCCAGCAGTTTATTCCGGGGGGGAAATAATTCACCCCTCCACTTT	CASSLFRGGNNSPLHF
TRBV6-1	few	TRBJ1-6	-	TGTGCCAGCAGTGAAACAGGGTTACCACCCCTCCACTTT	CASSETGLPPLHF
TRBV7-2	-	TRBJ2-2	-	TGTGCCAGCAGCTTAGCAGGCCCCGGAGGAGGGGAGCTGTTTTTT	CASSLAGPGGGELFF
TRBV5-1	-	TRBJ2-3	-	TGCGCCAGCAGCTTGGGCGGGGCAACAGATACGCAGTATTTT	CASSLGGATDTQYF
TRBV11-2	-	TRBJ2-3	-	TGTGCCAGCAGCTTCACTTCCGGGCCCGATGGGGATACGCAGTATTTT	CASSFTSGPDGDTQYF